Listed below are T cell receptor beta chains from one sample, sequenced in a study of spatial heterogeneity in lung cancer. Each CDR3 protein is one row after TCRdb ran MiXCR on the 5' RACE reads. In the table there are around 20,000 distinct CDR3 sequences, roughly 3% of which are singletons. This sample comprised lung tumor tissue, obtained at surgery. These receptors were obtained from a male donor with early-stage non-small cell lung cancer. Each CDR3 is given with its conserved first and last residue. Size is stated for part of the rows, as once, few or many counts, or as a class when the clone is expanded.

many	TRBV29-1	TRBJ2-1	CSVEVTITYNEQFF
many	TRBV5-1	TRBJ2-7	CATPHDEQYF
many	TRBV7-9	TRBJ1-6	CASSSRAPGESPLHF
many	TRBV28	TRBJ1-5	CATLIYRTQHF
many	TRBV2	TRBJ2-7	CASRRQVAYEQYF
medium-sized	TRBV4-3	TRBJ2-7	CASSQDLYGLMEQYF
many	TRBV24-1	TRBJ1-5	CATSDPQGNQPQHF
many	TRBV3-1	TRBJ1-1	CASSQDRQTNTEAFF
many	TRBV10-3	TRBJ2-5	CAISDSQGGETQYF
many	TRBV5-1	TRBJ2-5	CASTDRLQETQYF
many	TRBV13	TRBJ2-7	CASSPRGYEQYF
many	TRBV4-1	TRBJ1-6	CASSQEVVGNSPLHF
many	TRBV2	TRBJ2-6	CATRLLGGANVLTF
NA	TRBV30	TRBJ2-3	CVSKPTSGSGDTQYF
NA	TRBV19	TRBJ1-2	CASSGDRGLFDYTF
many	TRBV7-9	TRBJ1-2	CASSSGFQGDYGYTF
many	TRBV5-1	TRBJ1-6	CASSLDNSPLHF
many	TRBV28	TRBJ2-7	CASSLSYYEQYF
many	TRBV7-2	TRBJ2-1	CASSLQGDSFEQFF
many	TRBV9	TRBJ2-2	CASSARRTSGFANTGELFF
many	TRBV20-1	TRBJ2-3	CSARVNPGTLSLITELDTQYF
many	TRBV6-5	TRBJ1-1	CASSRARGWSAEAFF
many	TRBV5-1	TRBJ2-1	CASSLVDPSENEQFF
many	TRBV6-6	TRBJ1-5	CASSSPRSQPQHF
many	TRBV5-5	TRBJ1-2	CASSLAGQMNYGYTF
many	TRBV28	TRBJ1-5	CASRGGNSNQPQHF
many	TRBV6-6	TRBJ2-5	CASSYPGTGRLAYQETQYF